This T cell receptor (beta chain) was documented in a study of naive and memory T cell subsets. This sample's treatment: skin biopsy from PPD injection site in Mantoux-positive individual. An oligonucleotide containing a UMI was ligated to the 3' end of TCR cDNA. Biopsied sites were PPD injections in people with a positive Mantoux test. Four PCR rounds used nested alpha and beta constant region primers plus the SP2 primer. TCRdb independently ran MiXCR on the UMI-ligation and nested PCR reads; one entry per CDR3 protein. This sample has 20,000 to 25,000 distinct CDR3 sequences, with about 6.1% found just once. Points from the study as a whole: More TCRs at tuberculin sites were read as hypersensitivity T cell infiltration. Far more TCRs reportedly came from tuberculin skin test site biopsies.

This clonotype was detected only a few times. Its antigen remains unidentified. V was pared by 6 bases and J by 7 bases, with 15 bases between. The CDR3 spans 13 residues. Germline values: CDR1 MNHEY, CDR2 SVGAGI. The chain employs TRBV6-5 and TRBJ1-2; a weak D match, TRBD1 (5 bases). The input for sequencing was skin, taken from a tuberculin skin test site. The origin of this receptor is an adult in good health. The CDR3: CASSPDRQIGYTF. CDR3 DNA sequence: TGTGCCAGCAGCCCCGACAGACAGATTGGCTACACCTTC.